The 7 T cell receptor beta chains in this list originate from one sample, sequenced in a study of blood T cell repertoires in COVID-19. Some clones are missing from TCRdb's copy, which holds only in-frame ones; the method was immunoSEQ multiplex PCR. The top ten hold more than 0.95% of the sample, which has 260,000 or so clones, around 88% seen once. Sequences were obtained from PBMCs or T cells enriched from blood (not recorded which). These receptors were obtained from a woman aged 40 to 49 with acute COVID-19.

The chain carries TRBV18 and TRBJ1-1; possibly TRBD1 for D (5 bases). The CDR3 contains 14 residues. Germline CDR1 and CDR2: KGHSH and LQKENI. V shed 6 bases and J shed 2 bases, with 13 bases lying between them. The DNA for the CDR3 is TGTGCCAGCTCGATGATAAGGGGAAACACTGAAGCTTTCTTT. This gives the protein CASSMIRGNTEAFF.

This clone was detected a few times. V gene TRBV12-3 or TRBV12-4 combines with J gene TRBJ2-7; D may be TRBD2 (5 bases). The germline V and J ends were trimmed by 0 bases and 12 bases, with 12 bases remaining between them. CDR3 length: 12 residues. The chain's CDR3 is CASSLARGRAYF. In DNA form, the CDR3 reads TGTGCCAGCAGTTTAGCCCGCGGGCGCGCGTACTTC.

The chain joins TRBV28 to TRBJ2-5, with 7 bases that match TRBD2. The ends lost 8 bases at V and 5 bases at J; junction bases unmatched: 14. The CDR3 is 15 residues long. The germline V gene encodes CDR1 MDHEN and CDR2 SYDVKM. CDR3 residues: CASSLMAGVGETQYF. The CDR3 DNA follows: TGTGCCAGCTCCTTGATGGCGGGAGTAGGGGAGACCCAGTACTTC.

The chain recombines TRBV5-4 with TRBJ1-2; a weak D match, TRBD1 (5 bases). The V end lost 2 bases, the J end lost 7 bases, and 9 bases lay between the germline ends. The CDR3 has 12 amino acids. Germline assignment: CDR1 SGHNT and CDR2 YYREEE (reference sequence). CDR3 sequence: CASSLGAAGYTF. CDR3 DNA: TGTGCCAGCAGCTTAGGGGCGGCTGGCTACACCTTC.

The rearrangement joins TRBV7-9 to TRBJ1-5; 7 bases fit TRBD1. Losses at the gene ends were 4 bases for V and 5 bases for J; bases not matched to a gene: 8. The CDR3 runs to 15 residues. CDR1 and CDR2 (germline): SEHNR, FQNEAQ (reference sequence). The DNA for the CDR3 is TGTGCCAGCAGCTCCGCTAACAGGGGTCATCAGCCCCAGCATTTT. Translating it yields CASSSANRGHQPQHF.

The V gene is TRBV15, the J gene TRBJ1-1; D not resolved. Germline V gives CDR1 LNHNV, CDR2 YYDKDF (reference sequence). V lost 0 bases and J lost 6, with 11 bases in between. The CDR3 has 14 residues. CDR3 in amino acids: CATSRDVSGSEAFF. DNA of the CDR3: TGTGCCACCAGCAGAGATGTTAGCGGGTCTGAAGCTTTCTTT. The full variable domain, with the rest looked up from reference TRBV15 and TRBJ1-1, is DAMVIQNPRYQVTQFGKPVTLSCSQTLNHNVMYWYQQKSSQAPKLLFHYYDKDFNNEADTPDNFQSRRPNTSFCFLDIRSPGLGDTAMYLCATSRDVSGSEAFFGQGTRLTVV.

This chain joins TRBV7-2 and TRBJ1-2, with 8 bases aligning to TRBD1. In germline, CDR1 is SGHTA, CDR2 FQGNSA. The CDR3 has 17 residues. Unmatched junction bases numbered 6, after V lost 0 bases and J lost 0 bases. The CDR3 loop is CASSLATTGDSNYGYTF. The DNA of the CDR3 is TGTGCCAGCAGCTTAGCTACGACAGGGGACTCTAACTATGGCTACACCTTC.